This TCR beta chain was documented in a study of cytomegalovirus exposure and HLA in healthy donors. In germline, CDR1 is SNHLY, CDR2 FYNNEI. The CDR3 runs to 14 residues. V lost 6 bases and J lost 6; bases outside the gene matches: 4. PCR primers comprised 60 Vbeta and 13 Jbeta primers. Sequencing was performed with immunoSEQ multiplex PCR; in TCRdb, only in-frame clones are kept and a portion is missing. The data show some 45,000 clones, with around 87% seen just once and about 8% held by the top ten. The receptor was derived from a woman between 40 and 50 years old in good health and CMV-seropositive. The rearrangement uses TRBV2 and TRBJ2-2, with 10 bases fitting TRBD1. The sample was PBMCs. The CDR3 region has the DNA TGTGCCAGCAGGACCGGGACAGGGGCCGGGGAGCTGTTTTTT. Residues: CASRTGTGAGELFF.